This T cell receptor (beta chain) was profiled in a study of identifying expanded T cells in peripheral blood. Regarding the study as a whole: Over approximately two and four weeks, about 15 and 19 clones changed, versus approximately 1.2 between replicates.

J lost 2 bases, V lost 5 bases, and 6 bases had no gene match. This CDR3 region has 14 residues. The germline V gene encodes CDR1 MDHEN and CDR2 SYDVKM. Note on this clone: Its antigen is currently unknown.

Sequencing was performed with immunoSEQ multiplex PCR; in TCRdb, only in-frame clones are kept and a portion is missing. The sample records tens of thousands of clones, just under 85% being singletons. This TCR was sampled from a person aged 18 to 70 in good health. Source material: blood. V gene TRBV28 combines with J gene TRBJ2-7; 7 bases match TRBD1. The CDR3 loop reads CASSPSRGPYEQYF. CDR3 DNA sequence: TGTGCCAGCAGTCCCTCGAGGGGGCCCTACGAGCAGTACTTC.